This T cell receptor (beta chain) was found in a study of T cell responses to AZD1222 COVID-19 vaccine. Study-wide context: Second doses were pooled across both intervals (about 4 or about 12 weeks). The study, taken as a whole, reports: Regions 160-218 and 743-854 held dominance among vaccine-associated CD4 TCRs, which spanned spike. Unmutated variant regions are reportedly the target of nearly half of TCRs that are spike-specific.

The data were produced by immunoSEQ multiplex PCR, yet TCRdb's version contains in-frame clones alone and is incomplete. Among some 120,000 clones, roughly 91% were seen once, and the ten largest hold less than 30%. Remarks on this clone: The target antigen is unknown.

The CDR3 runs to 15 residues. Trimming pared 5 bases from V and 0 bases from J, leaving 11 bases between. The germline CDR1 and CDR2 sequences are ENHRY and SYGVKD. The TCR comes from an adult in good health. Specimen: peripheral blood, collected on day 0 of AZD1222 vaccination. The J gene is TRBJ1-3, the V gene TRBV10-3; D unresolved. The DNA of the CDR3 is TGTGCCATCAGTTTAGGGCAGATCTCTGGAAACACCATATATTTT. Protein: CAISLGQISGNTIYF.